Shown below are 18 T cell receptor beta chains from a single sample sequenced in a study of blood T cells in healthy people across ages. With a J-beta primer mix and a sample-barcoded 5' primer, a second PCR ran about 7 to 12 cycles. Using its own MiXCR run on the 5' RACE reads, TCRdb lists one record per CDR3 protein. The table lists hundreds of thousands of distinct CDR3 sequences, approximately 49% of them singletons, with approximately 32% in the top ten. The sample comprised blood. These receptors were collected from a woman aged 55-70 years in good health.

The chain carries TRBV7-9 and TRBJ2-5; TRBD1 aligns across 8 bases. CDR1 and CDR2 (germline): SEHNR, FQNEAQ (reference sequence). Germline trimming cut 4 bases from V and 4 bases from J; bases unmatched to any gene: 11. The CDR3 sequence is 16 residues long. The CDR3 protein is CASSSTAGQGRETQYF. CDR3 bases: TGTGCCAGCAGCTCAACTGCCGGACAGGGACGAGAGACCCAGTACTTC.

The chain is built from TRBV20-1 and TRBJ2-1; 10 positions match TRBD2. The germline V gene encodes CDR1 DFQATT and CDR2 SNEGSKA (reference sequence). CDR3 length: 15 amino acids. Trimming cost V 5 bases and J 8 bases; bases outside gene matches: 12. Here the CDR3 reads CSAQGASGSEDEQFF. CDR3 bases: TGCAGTGCTCAAGGGGCTAGCGGGAGCGAAGATGAGCAGTTCTTC.

J is TRBJ1-6 and V is TRBV6-5, with D maybe TRBD1 (5 bases). V lost 7 bases, J lost 12 bases, and 19 bases lay in between. The CDR3 length is 14 residues. CDR1 and CDR2 from the germline V gene are MNHEY and SVGAGI. The CDR3 region has the DNA TGTGCCAGCACCCTAAAGCCCAGGGACGGACCCCTCCACTTT. Translating it yields CASTLKPRDGPLHF.

This chain connects TRBV28 to TRBJ2-7; 8 bases align to TRBD2. This CDR3 region has 19 residues. J gave up 4 bases and V 6 bases, and 23 bases lay outside the gene matches. The germline V gene encodes CDR1 MDHEN and CDR2 SYDVKM. The CDR3 is CASSRGGWISGIGGYEQYF. CDR3 DNA sequence: TGTGCCAGCAGCCGCGGAGGGTGGATTAGCGGGATCGGTGGTTACGAGCAGTACTTC.

J is TRBJ2-5 and V is TRBV28; D not certain. The CDR3 spans 13 residues. Germline CDR1 and CDR2: MDHEN and SYDVKM. The V end was cut by 6 bases, the J end by 4 bases, with 12 bases between. The CDR3, as DNA: TGTGCCAGCAGCAAGGTCGGACGAGAGACCCAGTACTTC. It codes for CASSKVGRETQYF. Drawing the rest from reference TRBV28 and TRBJ2-5, the complete variable domain is DVKVTQSSRYLVKRTGEKVFLECVQDMDHENMFWYRQDPGLGLRLIYFSYDVKMKEKGDIPEGYSVSREKKERFSLILESASTNQTSMYLCASSKVGRETQYFGPGTRLLVL.

This clonotype was detected a few times. The chain employs TRBV28 and TRBJ2-1, with TRBD2 matching 8 bases. Per the germline V gene, CDR1 is MDHEN and CDR2 is SYDVKM. The CDR3 runs to 17 residues. J gave up 5 bases and V 10 bases, and 19 bases lay outside the gene matches. Written as DNA, the CDR3 is TGTGCCAACCCCTACCCGTCGGGGGGGAGAAAGGACAATGAGCAGTTCTTC. Amino acid sequence: CANPYPSGGRKDNEQFF.

Only a few counts were recorded for this clonotype. The chain uses TRBV6-6 and TRBJ2-6; no definite D call. The CDR3 has 17 amino acids. Trimming shortened V by 0 bases and J by 1 base, and 10 bases separated the two germline ends. CDR1 is MNHNY and CDR2 is SVGAGI in the germline V gene (reference sequence). DNA for the CDR3: TGTGCCAGCAGTTACTCCCCCCCAGCTTCTGGGGCCAACGTCCTGACTTTC. This translates into CASSYSPPASGANVLTF.

The table lists this clonotype with a count of one. The chain employs TRBV10-3 and TRBJ2-3; TRBD2 aligns across 7 bases. Germline CDR1 reads ENHRY; CDR2 reads SYGVKD. After removal of 0 bases from V and 4 bases from J, the junction contained 13 bases not matched to a gene. The CDR3 runs to 18 residues. The CDR3 spells CAISESSWAERDADTQYF. CDR3 bases: TGTGCCATCAGTGAGTCGAGTTGGGCGGAGCGGGATGCAGATACGCAGTATTTT.

The table lists this clonotype with many counts. The chain joins TRBV5-1 to TRBJ2-7; 7 nucleotides line up with TRBD1. Per the germline V gene, CDR1 is SGHRS and CDR2 is YFSETQ. Trimming at V came to 4 bases and at J to 5 bases, leaving 6 bases not matched to a gene. The CDR3 covers 13 residues. The CDR3 is CASSRVTGNEQYF. CDR3 DNA sequence: TGCGCCAGCAGCCGCGTGACAGGGAACGAGCAGTACTTC.

This chain uses TRBV28 with TRBJ2-4; maybe TRBD1 (6 bases). This CDR3 spans 15 amino acids. The V end lost 6 bases, the J end lost 6 bases, and 18 bases lay between the germline ends. CDR1 and CDR2 from the germline V gene are MDHEN and SYDVKM. The chain's CDR3 is CASSPGQTFTNIQYF. DNA of the CDR3: TGTGCCAGCAGCCCGGGACAAACTTTCACAAACATTCAGTACTTC.

The chain recombines TRBV5-5 with TRBJ2-1, with 11 bases aligning to TRBD2. The CDR3 spans 15 residues. Germline V lookup: CDR1 SGHKS, CDR2 YYEKEE (reference sequence). V was pared by 4 bases and J by 8 bases, with 8 bases of the junction left unmatched. This CDR3 is CASSRRLAGFDEQFF. CDR3 DNA sequence: TGTGCCAGCAGCCGGAGACTAGCGGGATTCGATGAGCAGTTCTTC.

This clonotype has only one observation. The chain is built from TRBV4-2 and TRBJ2-1; D possibly corresponds to TRBD2 (5 bases). Trimming removed 1 base from V and 1 base from J, with 11 bases in between. Germline CDR1 and CDR2: LGHNA and YNFKEQ. CDR3 length: 16 amino acids. This CDR3 reads CASSQGAAESYNEQFF. The CDR3 region has the DNA TGTGCCAGCAGCCAAGGAGCGGCGGAATCCTACAATGAGCAGTTCTTC.

This clonotype was seen only once. A much larger clone differs by one base, so this may be a read error. Here the CDR3 reads CASSQGPTSGQETRYF. CDR3 DNA: TGCGCCAGCAGTCAGGGCCCCACTAGCGGCCAAGAGACCCGGTACTTC. This chain links TRBV5-1 with TRBJ2-5, with TRBD2 matching over 8 bases. This CDR3 has 16 residues. Germline lookup yields CDR1 SGHRS and CDR2 YFSETQ.

As regards this clonotype: A clone one base away is much larger, so this may be a read error. The chain recombines TRBV7-2 with TRBJ2-7; no definite D call. The CDR3 is 15 residues long. Germline V gene sequence: CDR1 SGHTA, CDR2 FQGNSA. Trimming removed 3 bases from V and 7 bases from J, with 19 bases in between. The CDR3 DNA follows: TGTGCCAGCAGCTTCCTAGTAGTAACCCTCAATGAGCAGTACTTC. This gives the protein CASSFLVVTLNEQYF. The whole variable domain, filled in from reference TRBV7-2 and TRBJ2-7, reads GAGVSQSPSNKVTEKGKDVELRCDPISGHTALYWYRQSLGQGLEFLIYFQGNSAPDKSGLPSDRFSAERTGGSVSTLTIQRTQQEDSAVYLCASSFLVVTLNEQYFGPGTRLTVT.

This clonotype has a handful of counts. CDR3 residues: CASRNSGENIQYF. In DNA, the CDR3 is TGTGCCAGCAGAAATAGCGGGGAAAACATTCAGTACTTC. The rearrangement joins TRBV28 to TRBJ2-4; 8 bases are a match to TRBD2. J gave up 5 bases and V 6 bases, and 3 bases lay outside the gene matches. The CDR3 consists of 13 residues. Germline CDR1 is MDHEN and CDR2 is SYDVKM.

This chain uses TRBV5-1 with TRBJ1-1; weak D call: TRBD1 (5 bases). CDR1 SGHRS and CDR2 YFSETQ come from the germline V gene. V dropped 4 bases and J dropped 6 bases, with 13 bases sitting between them. This CDR3 is 13 amino acids long. In DNA, the CDR3 is TGCGCCAGCAGCACGTCGGGGGGGGCTGAAGCTTTCTTT. Its protein product is CASSTSGGAEAFF.

The CDR3 region has the DNA TGTGCCAGCAGCTTAGGTTCCGGACTAGCGGGAAAAGAGACCCAGTACTTC. Amino acids: CASSLGSGLAGKETQYF. V gene TRBV7-6 combines with J gene TRBJ2-5; 12 bases are shared with TRBD2. V was clipped by 1 base and J by 3 bases; unmatched bases: 6. CDR3 size: 17 residues. Germline V gives CDR1 SGHVS, CDR2 FNYEAQ.

This clonotype was counted between two and nine times. This chain joins TRBV24-1 and TRBJ2-4; D might be TRBD1 or TRBD2, each matching 5 bases. Germline V gene data show CDR1 as KGHDR and CDR2 as SFDVKD. This CDR3 has 13 residues. V lost 12 bases, J lost 1 base, and 12 bases lay in between. The CDR3 here is CAAGDAAKNIQYF. The DNA for the CDR3 is TGTGCCGCCGGGGACGCCGCCAAAAACATTCAGTACTTC.